A selection of T cell receptor beta chains follows, all from one sample in a study of identical twins. TCRdb redid the calling of the 5' RACE reads with MiXCR, one entry per CDR3 protein. The sample records approximately 260,000 distinct CDR3 sequences, over 13% being singletons. Sequences were obtained from memory (CD45RO+) T cells sorted from blood. The receptor source for this set is a woman under 30 in good health. Both conserved end residues are part of each CDR3. The D gene is left open where the match is weak. Expanded clones are given a class, and other clones once, few, many or no size at all.

j_gene | v_gene | abundance | d_gene | CDR3aa | CDR3nt
TRBJ2-1 | TRBV29-1 | - | - | CSAGGLDEQFF | TGCAGCGCCGGAGGGCTTGATGAGCAGTTCTTC
TRBJ2-1 | TRBV7-9 | few | - | CASSSTDSSYNEQFF | TGTGCCAGCAGCTCGACCGATAGCTCCTACAATGAGCAGTTCTTC
TRBJ1-2 | TRBV6-5 | - | TRBD1 | CASSYSGQGFYGYTF | TGTGCCAGCAGTTACTCGGGACAGGGATTCTATGGCTACACCTTC
TRBJ2-2 | TRBV5-1 | many | - | CASTQNTGELFF | TGCGCCAGCACCCAAAACACCGGGGAGCTGTTTTTT
TRBJ2-7 | TRBV25-1 | - | - | CASSGVYGRLSYEQYF | TGTGCCAGCAGTGGCGTCTACGGAAGACTCTCCTACGAGCAGTACTTC
TRBJ2-2 | TRBV20-1 | many | - | CSARDARAGGTGELFF | TGCAGTGCTAGAGATGCGCGGGCTGGAGGCACCGGGGAGCTGTTTTTT
TRBJ2-2 | TRBV6-2/TRBV6-3 | few | TRBD2 | CASRRLGSGSTGELFF | TGTGCCAGCAGAAGATTGGGTAGCGGGAGTACCGGGGAGCTGTTTTTT
TRBJ1-1 | TRBV30 | few | - | CAWSPLTGNTEAFF | TGTGCCTGGAGTCCACTAACTGGGAACACTGAAGCTTTCTTT
TRBJ1-1 | TRBV20-1 | few | TRBD1 | CSADRDLNTEAFF | TGCAGTGCTGACAGGGATTTGAACACTGAAGCTTTCTTT
TRBJ2-7 | TRBV10-3 | - | - | CAISDVQGGEQYF | TGTGCCATCAGTGACGTACAGGGTGGAGAGCAGTACTTC
TRBJ2-1 | TRBV25-1 | - | TRBD2 | CASAESGGKGDQQFF | TGTGCCAGCGCCGAGTCGGGGGGGAAAGGGGATCAGCAGTTCTTC
TRBJ2-7 | TRBV30 | few | - | CACLPQDLYEQYF | TGTGCCTGCCTCCCGCAGGATTTATACGAGCAGTACTTC
TRBJ1-1 | TRBV5-1 | - | TRBD1 | CASSRGQQTEAFF | TGCGCCAGCAGCAGGGGACAGCAGACTGAAGCTTTCTTT
TRBJ2-7 | TRBV12-3/TRBV12-4 | few | TRBD2 | CASSAAASGRAREQYF | TGTGCCAGCAGTGCTGCCGCTAGCGGGAGGGCCAGGGAGCAGTACTTC
TRBJ2-5 | TRBV20-1 | few | TRBD2 | CSAGTSGSRTQYF | TGCAGTGCTGGGACTAGCGGGAGTAGGACCCAGTACTTC
TRBJ1-1 | TRBV6-6 | - | - | CASSFRATEAFF | TGTGCCAGCAGTTTCCGGGCCACTGAAGCTTTCTTT
TRBJ1-6 | TRBV12-3/TRBV12-4 | - | TRBD1 | CASSLRQGPPNSPLHF | TGTGCCAGCAGTTTGAGACAGGGGCCCCCTAATTCACCCCTCCACTTT
TRBJ2-7 | TRBV27 | few | TRBD2 | CASLGRESREQYF | TGTGCCAGCTTGGGGCGGGAGTCGCGGGAGCAGTACTTC
TRBJ1-6 | TRBV27 | - | TRBD1 | CASREGQGFSPLHF | TGTGCCAGCAGGGAGGGACAGGGATTTTCACCCCTCCACTTT
TRBJ2-3 | TRBV21-1 | - | - | CASSKVRTGPTDTQYF | TGTGCCAGCAGCAAAGTGAGGACAGGACCTACAGATACGCAGTATTTT